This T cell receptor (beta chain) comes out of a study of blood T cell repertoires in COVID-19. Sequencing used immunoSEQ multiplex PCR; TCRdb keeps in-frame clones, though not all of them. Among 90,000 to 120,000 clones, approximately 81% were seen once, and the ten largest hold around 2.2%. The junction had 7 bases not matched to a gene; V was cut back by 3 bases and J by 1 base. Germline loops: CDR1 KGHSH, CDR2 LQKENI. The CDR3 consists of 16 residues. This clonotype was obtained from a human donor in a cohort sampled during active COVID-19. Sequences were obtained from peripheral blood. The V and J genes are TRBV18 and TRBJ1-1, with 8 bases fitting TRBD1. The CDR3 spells CASSPQGAGANTEAFF. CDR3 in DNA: TGTGCCAGCTCACCCCAGGGGGCCGGGGCGAACACTGAAGCTTTCTTT.